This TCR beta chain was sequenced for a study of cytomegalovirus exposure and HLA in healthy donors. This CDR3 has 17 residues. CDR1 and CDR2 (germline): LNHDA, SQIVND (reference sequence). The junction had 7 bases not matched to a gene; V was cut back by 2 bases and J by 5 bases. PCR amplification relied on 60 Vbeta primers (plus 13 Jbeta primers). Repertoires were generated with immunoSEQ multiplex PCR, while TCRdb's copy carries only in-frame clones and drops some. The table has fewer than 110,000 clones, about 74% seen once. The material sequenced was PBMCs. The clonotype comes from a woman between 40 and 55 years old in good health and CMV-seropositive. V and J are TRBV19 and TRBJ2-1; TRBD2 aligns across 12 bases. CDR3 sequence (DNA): TGTGCCAGTAGTATATCTGCTAGCGGGGGGGTCAACAATGAGCAGTTCTTC. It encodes CASSISASGGVNNEQFF.